Presented here are 29 T cell receptor beta chains from one specimen sequenced in a study of a mutant IDH1 vaccine in newly diagnosed glioma. Time point described: week 11, during vaccination. Vaccination used 300 ug of mutant IDH1 20-mer peptide per dose, with topical imiquimod. No antigen has been assigned to these receptors. Sequencing used immunoSEQ multiplex PCR; TCRdb keeps in-frame clones, though not all of them. The sample yields some 59,000 clones, over 75% seen once. Sample: PBMCs, taken from a glioma patient whose treatment included an IDH1 peptide vaccine. Receptors were obtained from a man aged 40-49 years with glioma.

A single count supports this clone. CDR3 sequence reads: CASREGAWDEQFF. Written as DNA, the CDR3 is TGCGCCAGCAGGGAGGGAGCTTGGGATGAGCAGTTCTTC. The chain has TRBV10-1 and TRBJ2-1; perhaps TRBD2 as D (6 bases). Germline CDR1 WNHNN, CDR2 SYGVQD (reference sequence). Between the trimmed V and J ends, which lost 6 bases and 8 bases, there was a span of 14 bases. The CDR3 consists of 13 residues.

The chain has TRBV7-9 and TRBJ2-7, with a weak D call TRBD2 (7 bases). The V end lost 4 bases, the J end lost 2 bases, and 21 bases lay between the germline ends. The CDR3 has 17 amino acids. Per the germline V gene, CDR1 is SEHNR and CDR2 is FQNEAQ (reference sequence). CDR3 in DNA: TGTGCCAGCAGCTCGATCGGGGGGCGGAGGAGCCCCTACGAGCAGTACTTC. Amino acid sequence: CASSSIGGRRSPYEQYF.

The genes are TRBV9 and TRBJ2-2; 8 bases line up with TRBD1. The CDR3 is made up of 14 amino acids. Trimming cost V 3 bases and J 5 bases; bases outside gene matches: 3. In germline, CDR1 is SGDLS, CDR2 YYNGEE. DNA of the CDR3: TGTGCCAGCAGCGCCGGACAGGGAACCGGGGAGCTGTTTTTT. It is translated as CASSAGQGTGELFF.

The chain recombines TRBV28 with TRBJ1-3; 8 bases align to TRBD1. Per germline, CDR1 MDHEN and CDR2 SYDVKM. V shed 4 bases and J 4 bases; nucleotides not matched to a gene: 18. The CDR3 extends over 19 amino acids. The CDR3 here is CASSSYWDRPFIPGNTIYF. As DNA, the CDR3 is TGTGCCAGCAGTTCCTATTGGGACAGGCCCTTTATCCCCGGAAACACCATATATTTT. The full variable domain, completed using reference TRBV28 and TRBJ1-3, is DVKVTQSSRYLVKRTGEKVFLECVQDMDHENMFWYRQDPGLGLRLIYFSYDVKMKEKGDIPEGYSVSREKKERFSLILESASTNQTSMYLCASSSYWDRPFIPGNTIYFGEGSWLTVV.

The CDR3 DNA sequence: TGCGCCAGCAGTGCCGGGGGCGCACGGACCTTC. Its protein product is CASSAGGARTF. The genes are TRBV10-1 and TRBJ1-2, with D perhaps matching TRBD1 (6 bases). Looked up from germline, CDR1 is WNHNN and CDR2 is SYGVQD (reference sequence). V lost 4 bases to trimming and J lost 14 bases, with 14 bases between them. The CDR3 runs to 11 residues.

This rearrangement joins TRBV18 to TRBJ1-1; D is possibly TRBD1 (5 bases). This CDR3 contains 16 residues. Germline V gene lookup returns CDR1 KGHSH and CDR2 LQKENI. V lost 3 bases to trimming and J lost 1 base, with 15 bases between them. CDR3 loop: CASSPNRIGTNTEAFF. CDR3 sequence (DNA): TGTGCCAGCTCACCGAATCGCATCGGGACGAACACTGAAGCTTTCTTT.

In this sample, this clone turned up once. DNA for the CDR3: TGTGCCAGCAGCGAGGACTTTACCTACGAGCAGTACTTC. Protein sequence: CASSEDFTYEQYF. The chain links TRBV7-9 to TRBJ2-7, with a weak D call TRBD2 (5 bases). Germline CDR1 and CDR2: SEHNR and FQNEAQ (reference sequence). This CDR3 region has 13 residues. Deletions cut 5 bases from V and 2 bases from J, with 10 bases between.

V is TRBV7-2 and J is TRBJ1-6; no clear D. The CDR3 sequence is 15 residues long. In germline, CDR1 is SGHTA, CDR2 FQGNSA. V gave up 0 bases and J gave up 8 bases, with 11 bases separating them. DNA of the CDR3: TGTGCCAGCAGCTTAGCTGGGCAGACCGATTCACCCCTCCACTTT. It codes for CASSLAGQTDSPLHF. Full variable domain (missing parts from reference TRBV7-2 and TRBJ1-6): GAGVSQSPSNKVTEKGKDVELRCDPISGHTALYWYRQSLGQGLEFLIYFQGNSAPDKSGLPSDRFSAERTGGSVSTLTIQRTQQEDSAVYLCASSLAGQTDSPLHFGNGTRLTVT.

The chain links TRBV9 to TRBJ2-5, with TRBD1 matching 11 bases. The CDR3 runs to 18 residues. J gave up 4 bases and V 2 bases, and 13 bases lay outside the gene matches. Germline CDR1 and CDR2: SGDLS and YYNGEE. This CDR3 reads CASSVRPFAGTGGETQYF. In DNA, the CDR3 is TGTGCCAGCAGCGTTCGACCCTTTGCCGGGACAGGGGGAGAGACCCAGTACTTC.

V and J are TRBV5-1 and TRBJ1-4, with 8 bases identical to TRBD1. Trimming took 2 bases from V and 8 from J; bases not matched to a gene: 5. The CDR3 covers 14 residues. CDR1 and CDR2 from the germline V gene are SGHRS and YFSETQ. CDR3 in DNA: TGCGCCAGCAGCTTCGGACAGGGTGAGGAAAAACTGTTTTTT. It encodes CASSFGQGEEKLFF.

This clone was found a few times. This chain connects TRBV28 to TRBJ2-7; either TRBD1 or TRBD2 may fit D (6 bases each). The CDR3 totals 15 residues. Germline V gene lookup returns CDR1 MDHEN and CDR2 SYDVKM. CDR3 nucleotides: TGTGCGGGGGGCCAGGGCCATCGGGGAATCTACGAGCAGTACTTC. Translation: CAGGQGHRGIYEQYF. Together with reference TRBV28 and TRBJ2-7, the CDR3 gives the full variable domain: DVKVTQSSRYLVKRTGEKVFLECVQDMDHENMFWYRQDPGLGLRLIYFSYDVKMKEKGDIPEGYSVSREKKERFSLILESASTNQTSMYLCAGGQGHRGIYEQYFGPGTRLTVT.

The chain couples TRBV19 to TRBJ1-5, with TRBD1 matching 9 bases. The CDR3 contains 16 residues. The V segment lost 6 bases and the J segment 1 base; nucleotides outside the gene matches: 7. Germline V lookup: CDR1 LNHDA, CDR2 SQIVND (reference sequence). The CDR3 DNA reads as TGTGCCAGTAGCGCTACGGACAGGGGAAGCAATCAGCCCCAGCATTTT. Its protein is CASSATDRGSNQPQHF.

The rearrangement links TRBV2 to TRBJ1-2, with no clear D. Germline V lookup: CDR1 SNHLY, CDR2 FYNNEI. The length of the CDR3 is 10 residues. V was trimmed by 8 bases and J by 10 bases, leaving 11 bases between them. The CDR3 DNA is TGTGCCAGCTGGTCGGGAGACTACACCTTC. Amino acids: CASWSGDYTF.

The V and J genes are TRBV5-8 and TRBJ2-7; D is undetermined. This CDR3 comprises 11 residues. Germline V CDR1 and CDR2: SGHTS, YDEGEE. Trimming removed 4 bases at V and 8 bases at J, with 10 bases between. The CDR3 region has the DNA TGTGCCAGCAGCGCCGATAAGAAGCAGTACTTC. Translated, it gives CASSADKKQYF.

This chain uses TRBV7-3 with TRBJ2-3, with D possibly called TRBD1 or TRBD2 (5 bases each). The CDR3 totals 14 residues. Per germline, CDR1 SGHTA and CDR2 FQGTGA. Trimming took 3 bases from V and 1 from J, leaving 8 bases between them. CDR3 protein: CASSFGGGTDTQYF. The CDR3 DNA is TGTGCCAGCAGCTTTGGGGGAGGCACAGATACGCAGTATTTT.

This rearrangement joins TRBV6-6 to TRBJ2-2; D perhaps matches TRBD1 (6 bases). The germline gives CDR1 MNHNY, CDR2 SVGAGI (reference sequence). This CDR3 spans 14 amino acids. Trimming took 7 bases from V and 1 from J, leaving 10 bases between them. The CDR3 nucleotides are TGTGCCAGCAACAGACAGGAGAACACCGGGGAGCTGTTTTTT. Protein sequence: CASNRQENTGELFF.

The sample holds one count of this clone. The rearrangement uses TRBV14 and TRBJ1-1; D not certain. CDR1 is SGHDN, CDR2 FVKESK, per germline. The CDR3 is made up of 12 amino acids. V was clipped by 1 base and J by 7 bases, with 7 bases between them. The CDR3 DNA is TGTGCCAGCAGCCAAGGGGGAGGTGAAGCTTTCTTT. Protein sequence: CASSQGGGEAFF.

The chain joins TRBV11-2 to TRBJ2-7; 7 bases line up with TRBD1. The CDR3 sequence is 16 residues long. Germline-derived CDR1 and CDR2 are SGHAT and FQNNGV. J lost 4 bases, V lost 0 bases, and 9 bases had no gene match. In DNA form, the CDR3 reads TGTGCCAGCAGCTTAGAAGGGCTATGGACAGGTTACGAGCAGTACTTC. This encodes CASSLEGLWTGYEQYF.

The chain has TRBV7-2 and TRBJ2-5; D may match TRBD1 or TRBD2 (5 bases each). The length of the CDR3 is 15 residues. The ends were cut back, 1 base at V and 4 bases at J, with 13 bases in the middle. Looked up from germline, CDR1 is SGHTA and CDR2 is FQGNSA. The DNA of the CDR3 is TGTGCCAGCAGCTTAGAGGCAGGGAGCATAGAGACCCAGTACTTC. Encoded protein: CASSLEAGSIETQYF.

The chain joins TRBV27 to TRBJ2-7; no clear D. V lost 6 bases and J 6 bases, leaving 15 bases between the germline ends. The CDR3 is 13 residues long. Germline CDR1 and CDR2: MNHEY and SMNVEV (reference sequence). The CDR3 DNA reads TGTGCCAGCAGCTTTCAGATGGGGTCCGAGCAGTACTTC. Its protein is CASSFQMGSEQYF.

The chain combines TRBV5-1 with TRBJ2-5; D tentatively reads TRBD1 or TRBD2 (6 bases each). V gave up 3 bases and J gave up 3 bases, with 15 bases separating them. CDR3 length: 15 amino acids. Germline V CDR1 and CDR2: SGHRS, YFSETQ. For the CDR3, the DNA is TGCGCCAGCAGCTGGGTCCCGGGGGCAGAAGAGACCCAGTACTTC. Protein product: CASSWVPGAEETQYF. Together with reference TRBV5-1 and TRBJ2-5, the CDR3 gives the full variable domain: KAGVTQTPRYLIKTRGQQVTLSCSPISGHRSVSWYQQTPGQGLQFLFEYFSETQRNKGNFPGRFSGRQFSNSRSEMNVSTLELGDSALYLCASSWVPGAEETQYFGPGTRLLVL.

The chain recombines TRBV19 with TRBJ1-1, with D unclear. Between the trimmed V and J ends, which lost 3 bases and 3 bases, there was a span of 11 bases. This CDR3 is built from 14 residues. In germline, CDR1 is LNHDA, CDR2 SQIVND (reference sequence). CDR3 nucleotide sequence: TGTGCCAGTAGTATGATCGGGATCGACACTGAAGCTTTCTTT. It encodes CASSMIGIDTEAFF.

This sequence joins TRBV18 and TRBJ1-1; D possibly corresponds to TRBD1 (5 bases). Germline V gives CDR1 KGHSH, CDR2 LQKENI. The CDR3 has 12 amino acids. V was clipped by 4 bases and J by 6 bases, with 9 bases between them. CDR3 protein: CASSRQGAEAFF. CDR3 coding DNA: TGTGCCAGCTCACGCCAGGGCGCTGAAGCTTTCTTT.

The chain combines TRBV6-5 with TRBJ1-1; 7 bases align to TRBD1. The V gene's germline CDR1 is MNHEY and CDR2 SVGAGI. This CDR3 contains 13 residues. Germline trimming cut 8 bases from V and 1 base from J; bases unmatched to any gene: 4. The CDR3 coding sequence is TGTGCCAGCGGGAGGGGGCGGAACACTGAAGCTTTCTTT. Its translation: CASGRGRNTEAFF.

The V gene is TRBV2, the J gene TRBJ2-7; 7 nucleotides align to TRBD1. The germline gives CDR1 SNHLY, CDR2 FYNNEI. The CDR3 has 15 amino acids. Trimming removed 5 bases from V and 3 bases from J; junction bases left unmatched: 10. The CDR3 sequence: CASSPPGQFVYEQYV. The CDR3 DNA is TGTGCCAGCAGTCCCCCGGGACAGTTCGTCTACGAGCAGTACGTC.

The rearrangement links TRBV25-1 to TRBJ2-7; tentatively, D is TRBD1 (5 bases). Looked up from germline, CDR1 is MGHDK and CDR2 is SYGVNS. The V end was cut by 7 bases, the J end by 3 bases, with 10 bases between. The CDR3 length is 12 residues. The DNA of the CDR3 is TGTGCCAGCAAAGGCAGGGACTACGAGCAGTACTTC. It codes for CASKGRDYEQYF.

V usage is TRBV7-9 and J usage is TRBJ2-7; no definite D call. Trimming took 5 bases from V and 2 from J, leaving 16 bases between them. CDR3 length: 15 amino acids. CDR1 and CDR2 from the germline V gene are SEHNR and FQNEAQ (reference sequence). This CDR3 reads CASSPKLISAYEQYF. The CDR3 DNA reads TGTGCCAGCAGCCCGAAACTCATCTCGGCCTACGAGCAGTACTTC.

CDR3: CSVEVSGANVLTF. CDR3 bases: TGCAGCGTTGAAGTCTCTGGGGCCAACGTCCTGACTTTC. V gene TRBV29-1 combines with J gene TRBJ2-6; D is uncertain. Germline CDR1 reads SQVTM; CDR2 reads ANQGSEA. CDR3 length: 13 residues. V gave up 1 base and J gave up 0 bases, with 1 base separating them.

The chain links TRBV6-1 to TRBJ1-1; no clear D. The ends were cut back, 6 bases at V and 5 bases at J, with 10 bases in the middle. The CDR3 consists of 12 residues. CDR1 and CDR2 (germline): MNHNS, SASEGT. CDR3 loop: CASSPTRTEAFF. The CDR3 nucleotides read TGTGCCAGCAGCCCGACAAGAACTGAAGCTTTCTTT.